The present entry profiles one T cell receptor beta chain with its context. Its antigen is unknown. The sample belongs to a study of cytomegalovirus exposure and HLA in healthy donors. With 60 Vbeta and 13 Jbeta primers, the PCR was carried out. Profiled with immunoSEQ multiplex PCR; TCRdb holds only in-frame clones, not every one. The data contain 200,000 to 250,000 clones, over 80% of them singletons. The junction had 5 bases not matched to a gene; V was cut back by 2 bases and J by 3 bases. The length of the CDR3 is 15 residues. CDR1 is SNHLY, CDR2 FYNNEI, per germline. The study's findings and limits: The classifier reportedly diagnosed cytomegalovirus status with high specificity and sensitivity. Common viral pathogens seemed, in a later analysis, to connect with several of the most significant clusters. Sequencing likely caused a cluster of highly shared sequence variants.

Sequenced sample: PBMCs. This TCR derives from a boy younger than 10 in good health and CMV-seronegative. The V gene is TRBV2, the J gene TRBJ2-7; 9 positions match TRBD2. CDR3 bases: TGTGCCAGCAGTGAACTAGCGGGACAGCACTACGAGCAGTACTTC. This translates into CASSELAGQHYEQYF. The whole variable domain, remainder taken from reference TRBV2 and TRBJ2-7, is EPEVTQTPSHQVTQMGQEVILRCVPISNHLYFYWYRQILGQKVEFLVSFYNNEISEKSEIFDDQFSVERPDGSNFTLKIRSTKLEDSAMYFCASSELAGQHYEQYFGPGTRLTVT.